One and the same sample provided the 10 T cell receptor beta chains below, sequenced in a study of blood T cells in healthy people across ages. Combining a sample-barcoded 5' primer with a J-beta primer mix, a second PCR ran for roughly 6 to 12 cycles. TCRdb ran MiXCR on the 5' RACE reads and lists one entry per CDR3 protein. Among about 510,000 distinct CDR3 sequences listed, about 27% were seen once. The same sample was also used in a study of T cells of mothers and their children.

The sample was blood. The receptors were gathered from a boy younger than 10 in good health.

The table lists this clonotype with a few counts. V is TRBV6-6 and J is TRBJ1-1; TRBD1 is a possible D gene (6 bases). Germline V CDR1 and CDR2: MNHNY, SVGAGI (reference sequence). V was pared by 6 bases and J by 0 bases, with 14 bases between. The CDR3 length is 15 residues. The CDR3 region is CASSLTGYMNTEAFF. CDR3 coding DNA: TGTGCCAGCAGCTTGACAGGCTACATGAACACTGAAGCTTTCTTT.

The gene calls are TRBV20-1 and TRBJ2-1, with 11 positions matching TRBD2. There are 15 residues in the CDR3. CDR1 is DFQATT, CDR2 SNEGSKA, per germline (reference sequence). The V and J ends lost 5 bases and 10 bases, in that order; junction bases with no gene match: 13. CDR3 protein: CSASLAGGPYEEQFF. Written as DNA, the CDR3 is TGCAGTGCTTCCTTAGCGGGAGGGCCGTATGAAGAGCAGTTCTTC.

This clonotype came up a few times. The chain has TRBV25-1 and TRBJ2-7; D gene uncertain. The CDR3 is 13 amino acids. Germline values: CDR1 MGHDK, CDR2 SYGVNS. The V end lost 8 bases, the J end lost 2 bases, and 13 bases lay between the germline ends. CDR3 residues: CASVGPVTYEQYF. Written as DNA, the CDR3 is TGTGCCAGCGTGGGTCCGGTGACCTACGAGCAGTACTTC.

This chain connects TRBV5-1 to TRBJ2-5; the D is unclear. Germline V gene sequence: CDR1 SGHRS, CDR2 YFSETQ. The V end was cut by 6 bases, the J end by 5 bases, with 17 bases between. This CDR3 contains 14 residues. CDR3 sequence reads: CASTQTGRTETQYF. CDR3 nucleotide sequence: TGCGCCAGCACTCAGACTGGGCGCACGGAGACCCAGTACTTC.

A remark on this clonotype: A read error may account for a junction end that differs from germline. The chain employs TRBV7-2 and TRBJ2-3; 7 positions agree with TRBD2. The germline V gene encodes CDR1 SGHTA and CDR2 FQGNSA. The CDR3 loop spans 15 amino acids. This CDR3 reads CASSLSGGVTYEQYF. CDR3 nucleotides: TGTGCCAGCAGCTTAAGTGGGGGGGTGACCTACGAGCAGTACTTT.

This clonotype was counted between two and nine times. V and J are TRBV7-2 and TRBJ2-7, with D perhaps matching TRBD1 (5 bases). V lost 2 bases and J lost 2, with 13 bases in between. This CDR3 is built from 15 residues. Germline V gene sequence: CDR1 SGHTA, CDR2 FQGNSA. The CDR3, as DNA: TGTGCCAGCAGCTTACCTACAGGAGTACCCTACGAGCAGTACTTC. It codes for CASSLPTGVPYEQYF.

The rearrangement links TRBV18 to TRBJ2-1; TRBD2 might be the D (6 bases). There are 15 residues in the CDR3. Germline V gives CDR1 KGHSH, CDR2 LQKENI. V was trimmed by 3 bases and J by 3 bases, leaving 12 bases between them. The CDR3 DNA follows: TGTGCCAGCTCACCGTCGGAGGGCCTCTACAATGAGCAGTTCTTC. As protein: CASSPSEGLYNEQFF.

The chain carries TRBV9 and TRBJ1-5; 7 nucleotides align to TRBD1. This CDR3 spans 16 amino acids. With 4 bases clipped from V and 1 base from J, the junction kept 8 bases outside the gene matches. The V gene's germline CDR1 is SGDLS and CDR2 YYNGEE. CDR3 region: CASSLGQDESNQPQHF. CDR3 nucleotide sequence: TGTGCCAGCAGCCTCGGACAGGACGAAAGCAATCAGCCCCAGCATTTT.

In this sample, this clonotype turned up a few times. The V and J genes are TRBV30 and TRBJ2-5; D might be TRBD1 (5 bases). Gene TRBJ2-7 matches the end of the DNA better, so the J call may be wrong. CDR1 GTSNPN and CDR2 SVGIG come from the germline V gene (reference sequence). The CDR3 is 14 amino acids. CDR3 in amino acids: CACPKGQGEYEQYF. The CDR3 nucleotides are TGTGCCTGTCCTAAGGGGCAAGGAGAATACGAGCAGTACTTC.

Only a few counts were recorded for this clonotype. V is TRBV27 and J is TRBJ1-5, with unresolved D. V lost 5 bases and J lost 2, with 13 bases in between. There are 15 residues in the CDR3. Germline CDR1 and CDR2: MNHEY and SMNVEV (reference sequence). CDR3 sequence (DNA): TGTGCCAGCAGTCCCCTGAGCCCGGGCAATCAGCCCCAGCATTTT. Translating gives CASSPLSPGNQPQHF.